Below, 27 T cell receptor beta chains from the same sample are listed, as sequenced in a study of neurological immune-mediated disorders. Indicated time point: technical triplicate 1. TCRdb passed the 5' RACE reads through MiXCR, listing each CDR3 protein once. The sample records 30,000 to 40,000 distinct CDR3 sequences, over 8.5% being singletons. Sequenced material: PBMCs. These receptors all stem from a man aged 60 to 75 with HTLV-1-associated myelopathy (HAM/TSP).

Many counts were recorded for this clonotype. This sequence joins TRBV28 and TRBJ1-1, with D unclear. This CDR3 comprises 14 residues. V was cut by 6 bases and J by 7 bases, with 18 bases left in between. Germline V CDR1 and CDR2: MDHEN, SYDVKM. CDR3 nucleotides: TGTGCCAGCAGCACCCGGGCGCAATTCGATGAAGCTTTCTTT. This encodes CASSTRAQFDEAFF. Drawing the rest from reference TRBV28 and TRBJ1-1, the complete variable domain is DVKVTQSSRYLVKRTGEKVFLECVQDMDHENMFWYRQDPGLGLRLIYFSYDVKMKEKGDIPEGYSVSREKKERFSLILESASTNQTSMYLCASSTRAQFDEAFFGQGTRLTVV.

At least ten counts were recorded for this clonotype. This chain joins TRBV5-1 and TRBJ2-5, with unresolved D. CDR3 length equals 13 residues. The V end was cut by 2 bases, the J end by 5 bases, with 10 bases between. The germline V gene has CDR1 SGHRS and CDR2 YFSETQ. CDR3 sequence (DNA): TGCGCCAGCAGCTTAAGTTTCGGGGAGACCCAGTACTTC. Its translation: CASSLSFGETQYF.

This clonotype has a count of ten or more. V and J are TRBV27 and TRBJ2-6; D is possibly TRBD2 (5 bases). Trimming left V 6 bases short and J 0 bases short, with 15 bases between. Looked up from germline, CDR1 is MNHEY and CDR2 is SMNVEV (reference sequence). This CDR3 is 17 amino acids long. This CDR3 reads CASRAMGGYSGANVLTF. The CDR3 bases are TGTGCCAGCAGGGCGATGGGCGGGTACTCTGGGGCCAACGTCCTGACTTTC.

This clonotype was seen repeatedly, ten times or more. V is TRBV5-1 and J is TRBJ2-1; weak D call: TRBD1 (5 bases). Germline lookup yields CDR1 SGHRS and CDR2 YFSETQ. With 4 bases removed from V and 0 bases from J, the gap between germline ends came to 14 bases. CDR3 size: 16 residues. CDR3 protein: CASSLSRASSYNEQFF. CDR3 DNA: TGCGCCAGCAGCCTATCCAGGGCAAGCTCCTACAATGAGCAGTTCTTC.

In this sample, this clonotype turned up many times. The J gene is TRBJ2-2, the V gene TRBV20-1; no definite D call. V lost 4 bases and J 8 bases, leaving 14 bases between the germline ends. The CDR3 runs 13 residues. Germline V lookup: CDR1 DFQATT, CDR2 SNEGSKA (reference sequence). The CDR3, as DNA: TGCAGTGCTAAACGTCCGACTTCGGGGGAGCTGTTTTTT. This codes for CSAKRPTSGELFF.

The CDR3 DNA follows: TGTGCCAGCAGTTTAGGCGAGACAGCTTTCTCGGAGTACGAGCAGTACTTC. It encodes CASSLGETAFSEYEQYF. V usage is TRBV12-3 or TRBV12-4 and J usage is TRBJ2-7, with D maybe TRBD1 (5 bases). V lost 1 base to trimming and J lost 4 bases, with 20 bases between them. The CDR3 runs 17 residues.

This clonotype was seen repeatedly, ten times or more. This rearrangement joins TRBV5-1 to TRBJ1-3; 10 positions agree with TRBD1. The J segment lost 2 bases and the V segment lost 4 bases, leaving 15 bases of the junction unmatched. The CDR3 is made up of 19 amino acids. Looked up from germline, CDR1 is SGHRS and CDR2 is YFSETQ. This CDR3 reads CASSQIVTGGVPAGNTIYF. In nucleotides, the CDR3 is TGCGCCAGCAGCCAAATCGTGACAGGGGGCGTCCCGGCTGGAAACACCATATATTTT.

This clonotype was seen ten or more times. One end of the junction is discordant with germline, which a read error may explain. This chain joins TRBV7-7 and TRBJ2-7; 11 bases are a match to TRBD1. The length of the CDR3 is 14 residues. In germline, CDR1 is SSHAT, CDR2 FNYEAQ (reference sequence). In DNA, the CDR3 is TGTGCTAGCAGCTTGGGACAGGGGGGCTACGAGCAGTACTTC. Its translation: CASSLGQGGYEQYF.

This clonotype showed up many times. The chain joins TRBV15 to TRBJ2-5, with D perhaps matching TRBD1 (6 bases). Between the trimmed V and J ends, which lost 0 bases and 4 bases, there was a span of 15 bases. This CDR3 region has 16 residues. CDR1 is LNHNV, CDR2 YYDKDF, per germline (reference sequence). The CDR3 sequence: CATSRDRTVLGETQYF. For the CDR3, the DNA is TGTGCCACCAGCAGAGATCGGACAGTCCTGGGAGAGACCCAGTACTTC.

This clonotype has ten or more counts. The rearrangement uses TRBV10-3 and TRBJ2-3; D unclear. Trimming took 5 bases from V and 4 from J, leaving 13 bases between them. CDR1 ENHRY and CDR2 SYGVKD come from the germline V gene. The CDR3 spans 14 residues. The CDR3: CAISFRAPPDTQYF. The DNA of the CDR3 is TGTGCCATCAGTTTCCGGGCCCCCCCAGATACGCAGTATTTT.

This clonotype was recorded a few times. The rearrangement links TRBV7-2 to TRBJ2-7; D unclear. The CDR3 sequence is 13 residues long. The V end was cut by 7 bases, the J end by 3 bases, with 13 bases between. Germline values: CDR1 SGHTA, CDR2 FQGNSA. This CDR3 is CASNKDGSYEQYF. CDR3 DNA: TGTGCCAGCAATAAGGACGGTAGCTACGAGCAGTACTTC.

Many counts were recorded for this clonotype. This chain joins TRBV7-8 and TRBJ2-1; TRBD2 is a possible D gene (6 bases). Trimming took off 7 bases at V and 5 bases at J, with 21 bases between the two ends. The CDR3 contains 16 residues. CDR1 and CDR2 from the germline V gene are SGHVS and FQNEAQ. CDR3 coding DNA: TGTGCCAGCAAAAATTCTCCGAACTGGGGGGACAATGAGCAGTTCTTC. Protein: CASKNSPNWGDNEQFF.

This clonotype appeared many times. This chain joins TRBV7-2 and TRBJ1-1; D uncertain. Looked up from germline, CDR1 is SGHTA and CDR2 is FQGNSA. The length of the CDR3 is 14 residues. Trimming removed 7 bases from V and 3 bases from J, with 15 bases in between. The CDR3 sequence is CASTPGGVHTEAFF. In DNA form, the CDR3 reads TGTGCCAGCACCCCAGGTGGAGTGCACACTGAAGCTTTCTTT. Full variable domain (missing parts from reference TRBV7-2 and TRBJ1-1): GAGVSQSPSNKVTEKGKDVELRCDPISGHTALYWYRQSLGQGLEFLIYFQGNSAPDKSGLPSDRFSAERTGGSVSTLTIQRTQQEDSAVYLCASTPGGVHTEAFFGQGTRLTVV.

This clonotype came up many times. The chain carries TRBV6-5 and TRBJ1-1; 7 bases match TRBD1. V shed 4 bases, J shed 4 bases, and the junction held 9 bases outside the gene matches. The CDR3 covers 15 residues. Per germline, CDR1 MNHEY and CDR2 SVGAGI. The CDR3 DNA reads TGTGCCAGCAGTTCAACATACAGGGGAAGCACTGAAGCTTTCTTT. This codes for CASSSTYRGSTEAFF.

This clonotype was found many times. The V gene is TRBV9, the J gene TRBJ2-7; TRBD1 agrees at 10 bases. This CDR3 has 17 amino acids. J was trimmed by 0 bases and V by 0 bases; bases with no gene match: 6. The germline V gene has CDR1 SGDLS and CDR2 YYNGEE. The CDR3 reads CASSVGGGTGDSYEQYF. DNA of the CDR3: TGTGCCAGCAGCGTAGGGGGGGGGACAGGGGACTCCTACGAGCAGTACTTC.

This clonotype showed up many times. The CDR3 region has the DNA TGTGCCAGCAGTACTAGCGGGAGTTACGAGCAGTACTTC. This translates into CASSTSGSYEQYF. The V call is TRBV11-2, the J call TRBJ2-7; the match to TRBD2 covers 11 bases. Germline CDR1 reads SGHAT; CDR2 reads FQNNGV. Trimming cost V 6 bases and J 4 bases; bases outside gene matches: 2. This CDR3 is 13 amino acids long.

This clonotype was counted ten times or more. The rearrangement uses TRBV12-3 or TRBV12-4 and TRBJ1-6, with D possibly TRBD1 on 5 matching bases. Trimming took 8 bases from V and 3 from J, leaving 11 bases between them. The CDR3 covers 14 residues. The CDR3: CASGLGVYNSPLHF. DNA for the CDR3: TGTGCCAGCGGACTGGGGGTCTATAATTCACCCCTCCACTTT.

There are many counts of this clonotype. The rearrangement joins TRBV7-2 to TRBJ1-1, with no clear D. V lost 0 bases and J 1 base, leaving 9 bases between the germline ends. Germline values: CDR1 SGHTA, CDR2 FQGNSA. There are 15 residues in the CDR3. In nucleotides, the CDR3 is TGTGCCAGCAGCTTAGCTCCATCAGGGAACACTGAAGCTTTCTTT. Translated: CASSLAPSGNTEAFF.

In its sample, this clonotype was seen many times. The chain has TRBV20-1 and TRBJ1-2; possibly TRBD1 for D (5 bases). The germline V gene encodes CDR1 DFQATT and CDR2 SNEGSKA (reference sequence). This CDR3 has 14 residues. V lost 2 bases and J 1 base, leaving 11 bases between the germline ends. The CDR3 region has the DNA TGCAGTGCTAGACAGCCCAGGGTTAACTATGGCTACACCTTC. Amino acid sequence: CSARQPRVNYGYTF.

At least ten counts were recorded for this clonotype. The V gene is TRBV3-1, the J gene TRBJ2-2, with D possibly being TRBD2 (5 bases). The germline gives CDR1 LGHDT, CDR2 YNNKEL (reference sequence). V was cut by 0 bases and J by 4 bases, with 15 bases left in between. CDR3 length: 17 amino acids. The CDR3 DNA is TGTGCCAGCAGCCAAGACGTCGGCAGTCGGGGCACCGGGGAGCTGTTTTTT. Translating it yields CASSQDVGSRGTGELFF.

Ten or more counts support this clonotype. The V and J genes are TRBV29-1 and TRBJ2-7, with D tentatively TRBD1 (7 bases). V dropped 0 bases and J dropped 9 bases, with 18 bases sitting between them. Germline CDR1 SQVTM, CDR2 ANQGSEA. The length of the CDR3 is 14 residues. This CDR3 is CSVEDGRGAGRQYF. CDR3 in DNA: TGCAGCGTTGAAGACGGCAGGGGGGCGGGACGGCAGTACTTC.

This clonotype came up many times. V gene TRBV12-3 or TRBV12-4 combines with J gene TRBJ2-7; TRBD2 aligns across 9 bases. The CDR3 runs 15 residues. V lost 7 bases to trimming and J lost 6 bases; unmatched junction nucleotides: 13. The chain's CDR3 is CASTLGGGRASEQYF. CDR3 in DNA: TGTGCCAGCACTCTGGGTGGCGGGAGGGCGTCCGAGCAGTACTTC.

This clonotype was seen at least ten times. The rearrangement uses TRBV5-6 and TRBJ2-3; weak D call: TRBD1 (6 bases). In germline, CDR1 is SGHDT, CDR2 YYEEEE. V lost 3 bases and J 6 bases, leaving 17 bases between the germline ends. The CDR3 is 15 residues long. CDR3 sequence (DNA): TGTGCCAGCAGCTCCCTAGGGGGTCGCGTCGATACGCAGTATTTT. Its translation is CASSSLGGRVDTQYF.

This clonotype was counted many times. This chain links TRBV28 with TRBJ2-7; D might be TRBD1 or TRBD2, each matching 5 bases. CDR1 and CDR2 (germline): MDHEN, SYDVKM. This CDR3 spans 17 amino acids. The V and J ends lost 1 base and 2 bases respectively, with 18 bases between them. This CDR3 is CASSLFVGATRTYEQYF. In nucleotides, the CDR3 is TGTGCCAGCAGTTTATTTGTAGGGGCTACTAGGACCTACGAGCAGTACTTC.

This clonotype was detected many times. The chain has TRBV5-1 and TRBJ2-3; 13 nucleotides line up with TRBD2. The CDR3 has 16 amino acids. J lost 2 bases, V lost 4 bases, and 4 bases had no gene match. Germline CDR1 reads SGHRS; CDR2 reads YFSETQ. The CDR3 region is CASSPGTSGTTDTQYF. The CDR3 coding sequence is TGCGCCAGCAGCCCGGGGACTAGCGGGACCACAGATACGCAGTATTTT.

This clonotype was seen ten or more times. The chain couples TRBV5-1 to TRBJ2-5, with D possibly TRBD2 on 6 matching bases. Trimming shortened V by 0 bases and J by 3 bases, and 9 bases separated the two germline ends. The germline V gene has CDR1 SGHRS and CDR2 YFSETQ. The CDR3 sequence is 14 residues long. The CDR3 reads CASSLAGGKETQYF. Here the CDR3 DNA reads TGCGCCAGCAGCTTGGCCGGGGGAAAAGAGACCCAGTACTTC.

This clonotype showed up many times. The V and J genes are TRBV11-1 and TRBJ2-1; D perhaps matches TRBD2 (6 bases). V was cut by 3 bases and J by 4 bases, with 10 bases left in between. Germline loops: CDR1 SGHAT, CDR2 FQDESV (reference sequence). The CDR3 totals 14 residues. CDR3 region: CASSLRGNYNEQFF. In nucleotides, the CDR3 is TGTGCCAGCAGCTTGCGGGGCAATTACAATGAGCAGTTCTTC.